The 28 T cell receptor beta chains presented below share a single source sample, sequenced in a study of blood T cell repertoires in COVID-19. Measured with immunoSEQ multiplex PCR; TCRdb has only the in-frame clones, and not every one. The sample has 150,000 or so clones, around 91% seen once. The sequenced sample was peripheral blood. These receptors were taken from a young man with COVID-19, enrolled during active disease.

This rearrangement joins TRBV4-3 to TRBJ2-7; TRBD1 matches at 7 bases. V was clipped by 4 bases and J by 3 bases; unmatched bases: 6. Germline assignment: CDR1 LGHNA and CDR2 YSLEER. The length of the CDR3 is 14 residues. CDR3 in amino acids: CASSPRTGDYEQYF. The DNA of the CDR3 is TGCGCCAGCAGCCCTCGGACAGGAGACTACGAGCAGTACTTC.

The J gene is TRBJ1-2, the V gene TRBV9, with D tentatively TRBD1 (5 bases). The CDR3 extends over 14 amino acids. V lost 2 bases and J lost 14, with 22 bases in between. The germline gives CDR1 SGDLS, CDR2 YYNGEE. CDR3: CASSVSDWEGPKTF. In DNA form, the CDR3 reads TGTGCCAGCAGCGTTTCCGACTGGGAGGGACCCAAAACCTTC.

The chain carries TRBV19 and TRBJ2-7; 12 bases map to TRBD2. The germline V gene encodes CDR1 LNHDA and CDR2 SQIVND (reference sequence). V dropped 3 bases and J dropped 2; count of bases not matched to a gene: 5. The CDR3 loop spans 16 amino acids. The CDR3 bases are TGTGCCAGTAGTATCACTAGCGGGAGGATGCCCTACGAGCAGTACTTC. It encodes CASSITSGRMPYEQYF.

The chain is built from TRBV28 and TRBJ2-7, with a weak D call TRBD1 (6 bases). Germline V lookup: CDR1 MDHEN, CDR2 SYDVKM. V shed 1 base and J shed 1 base, with 11 bases lying between them. The CDR3 contains 15 residues. CDR3 coding DNA: TGTGCCAGCAGTTTATATGGGGGCTCGTCCTACGAGCAGTACTTC. As protein: CASSLYGGSSYEQYF. The full variable domain, in which reference TRBV28 and TRBJ2-7 provide the parts outside the CDR3, is DVKVTQSSRYLVKRTGEKVFLECVQDMDHENMFWYRQDPGLGLRLIYFSYDVKMKEKGDIPEGYSVSREKKERFSLILESASTNQTSMYLCASSLYGGSSYEQYFGPGTRLTVT.

J is TRBJ2-5 and V is TRBV29-1; D is unclear. The CDR3 is made up of 13 amino acids. Germline V gene data show CDR1 as SQVTM and CDR2 as ANQGSEA. V was cut by 4 bases and J by 2 bases, with 11 bases left in between. Here the CDR3 reads CSVGQVIQETQYF. The CDR3 DNA reads TGCAGCGTTGGGCAGGTTATACAAGAGACCCAGTACTTC.

On this clone itself: One end of the junction does not line up with germline, which may come from a read error. The chain employs TRBV6-5 and TRBJ1-4; D ambiguous. The CDR3 covers 15 residues. Germline loops: CDR1 MNHEY, CDR2 SVGAGI. CDR3 sequence reads: CASSYSRDNDEKLLF. The CDR3 DNA reads TGTGCCAGCAGTTACTCGCGGGATAACGATGAAAAACTGCTTTTT.

The DNA of the CDR3 is TGTGCCAGCAGTCTCCGAGGGGACACCTACAATGAGCAGTTCTTC. Translated, it gives CASSLRGDTYNEQFF. The V call is TRBV6-6, the J call TRBJ2-1; TRBD1 might be the D (6 bases). This CDR3 comprises 15 residues. Germline loops: CDR1 MNHNY, CDR2 SVGAGI (reference sequence). Trimming took 5 bases from V and 2 from J, leaving 13 bases between them.

The chain carries TRBV27 and TRBJ2-1; D unclear. The CDR3 consists of 14 residues. Trimming cost V 3 bases and J 2 bases, with 8 bases left between them. Germline V gives CDR1 MNHEY, CDR2 SMNVEV (reference sequence). The CDR3 DNA sequence: TGTGCCAGCAGTTTGGAGCCTACCTACAATGAGCAGTTCTTC. This sequence encodes CASSLEPTYNEQFF.

This chain joins TRBV13 and TRBJ1-4, with D maybe TRBD1 (5 bases). CDR3 length equals 16 residues. Trimming removed 5 bases from V and 0 bases from J, with 13 bases in between. CDR1 PRHDT and CDR2 FYEKMQ come from the germline V gene (reference sequence). CDR3 sequence: CASSNRQIATNEKLFF. CDR3 coding DNA: TGTGCCAGCAGCAATCGACAGATTGCAACTAATGAAAAACTGTTTTTT.

The rearrangement joins TRBV7-9 to TRBJ2-2, with a tentative D call TRBD2 (6 bases). Per the germline V gene, CDR1 is SEHNR and CDR2 is FQNEAQ (reference sequence). The V and J ends lost 5 bases and 2 bases respectively, with 12 bases between them. The CDR3 has 15 residues. CDR3 region: CASSPGVYNTGELFF. In DNA, the CDR3 is TGTGCCAGCAGCCCGGGAGTTTATAACACCGGGGAGCTGTTTTTT.

This chain links TRBV14 with TRBJ2-4; 7 nucleotides match TRBD2. CDR3 length: 14 amino acids. V trimming: 4 bases; J trimming: 7 bases; junction bases outside the gene matches: 7. CDR1 is SGHDN, CDR2 FVKESK, per germline. The CDR3 spells CASSPTGEGNIQYF. CDR3 nucleotide sequence: TGTGCCAGCAGCCCGACTGGGGAGGGGAACATTCAGTACTTC.

The V and J genes are TRBV6-2 or TRBV6-3 and TRBJ1-5; 8 bases are a match to TRBD1. Looked up from germline, CDR1 is MNHEY and CDR2 is SVGEGT. The CDR3 extends over 15 amino acids. V was clipped by 2 bases and J by 7 bases; unmatched bases: 7. This CDR3 reads CASSYRTGHEQPQHF. In DNA, the CDR3 is TGTGCCAGCAGTTACCGGACAGGGCATGAACAGCCCCAGCATTTT.

V is TRBV19 and J is TRBJ1-2, with a tentative D call TRBD1 (6 bases). Germline V gives CDR1 LNHDA, CDR2 SQIVND (reference sequence). This CDR3 contains 15 residues. Deletions cut 6 bases from V and 0 bases from J, with 14 bases between. The chain's CDR3 is CASSYRRGANYGYTF. The CDR3 nucleotides are TGTGCCAGTAGCTACCGCAGGGGAGCTAACTATGGCTACACCTTC. Drawing the rest from reference TRBV19 and TRBJ1-2, the complete variable domain is DGGITQSPKYLFRKEGQNVTLSCEQNLNHDAMYWYRQDPGQGLRLIYYSQIVNDFQKGDIAEGYSVSREKKESFPLTVTSAQKNPTAFYLCASSYRRGANYGYTFGSGTRLTVV.

Of note for this clone: The junction does not match germline at one end; this may be a read error. This chain connects TRBV4-1 to TRBJ1-4; no firm D call. Germline-derived CDR1 and CDR2 are MGHRA and YSYEKL. The CDR3 has 15 residues. CDR3 nucleotides: TGCGCCAGCAGCCAGCCCACCCTTACTAATGAAAAACTGCTTTTT. It codes for CASSQPTLTNEKLLF.

The J gene is TRBJ2-1, the V gene TRBV7-8; weak D call: TRBD1 (6 bases). Trimming removed 1 base from V and 7 bases from J, with 14 bases in between. Germline V gives CDR1 SGHVS, CDR2 FQNEAQ. The length of the CDR3 is 15 residues. The CDR3 DNA is TGTGCCAGCAGCTTAGGCTGGACAGCATCAAATGAGCAGTTCTTC. As protein: CASSLGWTASNEQFF.

The chain has TRBV7-9 and TRBJ2-3; D is perhaps TRBD1 (5 bases). The CDR3 contains 14 residues. Trimming took off 1 base at V and 9 bases at J, with 14 bases between the two ends. CDR1 is SEHNR, CDR2 FQNEAQ, per germline (reference sequence). The DNA of the CDR3 is TGTGCCAGCAGCTTAGATCAGGGTGGTAGCACGCAGTATTTT. This sequence encodes CASSLDQGGSTQYF.

This chain joins TRBV2 and TRBJ2-7; D might be TRBD2 (6 bases). Deletions cut 6 bases from V and 3 bases from J, with 21 bases between. Looked up from germline, CDR1 is SNHLY and CDR2 is FYNNEI. This CDR3 is 16 amino acids long. The CDR3 sequence: CASRRLSRELLYEQYF. The CDR3 DNA follows: TGTGCCAGCAGGCGACTTTCACGGGAGCTGCTCTACGAGCAGTACTTC.

The J gene is TRBJ2-2, the V gene TRBV6-2 or TRBV6-3; 7 nucleotides agree with TRBD1. Trimming at V came to 2 bases and at J to 6 bases, leaving 6 bases not matched to a gene. The CDR3 sequence is 15 residues long. Germline CDR1 MNHEY, CDR2 SVGEGT. Here the CDR3 reads CASSYPGTVAGELFF. CDR3 DNA sequence: TGTGCCAGCAGTTACCCAGGGACAGTCGCCGGGGAGCTGTTTTTT.

This chain connects TRBV6-2 or TRBV6-3 to TRBJ2-3; D is unresolved. In germline, CDR1 is MNHEY, CDR2 SVGEGT. Trimming left V 5 bases short and J 5 bases short, with 8 bases between. The CDR3 contains 12 residues. The CDR3 coding sequence is TGTGCCAGCAGTAAACAGTTAGATACGCAGTATTTT. This translates into CASSKQLDTQYF.

The V gene is TRBV6-1, the J gene TRBJ2-5; TRBD1 matches at 7 bases. V was clipped by 3 bases and J by 2 bases; unmatched bases: 3. Germline-derived CDR1 and CDR2 are MNHNS and SASEGT. The CDR3 is 14 amino acids. The CDR3 DNA reads as TGTGCCAGCAGTGACGGGACAGCACAAGAGACCCAGTACTTC. This translates into CASSDGTAQETQYF.

This chain joins TRBV7-9 and TRBJ2-3; D unresolved. Germline-derived CDR1 and CDR2 are SEHNR and FQNEAQ (reference sequence). CDR3 length equals 14 residues. V lost 8 bases and J 1 base, leaving 13 bases between the germline ends. The CDR3: CASAAARRTDTQYF. CDR3 coding DNA: TGTGCCAGCGCGGCGGCCCGGCGCACAGATACGCAGTATTTT.

The V and J genes are TRBV19 and TRBJ1-3; D not resolved. CDR1 is LNHDA, CDR2 SQIVND, per germline (reference sequence). This CDR3 has 13 amino acids. V was shortened by 7 bases and J by 0 bases, with 7 bases between the two germline ends. The CDR3 is CASTQNSGNTIYF. CDR3 sequence (DNA): TGTGCCAGTACCCAAAACTCTGGAAACACCATATATTTT.

The chain uses TRBV5-1 and TRBJ2-7, with TRBD1 matching 8 bases. There are 15 residues in the CDR3. The V segment lost 4 bases and the J segment 2 bases; nucleotides outside the gene matches: 8. Germline lookup yields CDR1 SGHRS and CDR2 YFSETQ. The DNA of the CDR3 is TGCGCCAGCAGCCGGCAAGGACAGGGAACCTACGAGCAGTACTTC. Translated: CASSRQGQGTYEQYF.

The V call is TRBV2, the J call TRBJ2-3; TRBD2 agrees at 10 bases. The V gene end was trimmed by 6 bases and the J gene end by 0 bases; junction bases not matched to a gene: 6. The length of the CDR3 is 16 residues. Looked up from germline, CDR1 is SNHLY and CDR2 is FYNNEI. The CDR3 reads CASSGPSGGSTDTQYF. CDR3 coding DNA: TGTGCCAGCAGCGGCCCTAGCGGGGGTAGCACAGATACGCAGTATTTT.

This sequence joins TRBV4-3 and TRBJ2-7, with no clear D. CDR1 and CDR2 from the germline V gene are LGHNA and YSLEER. Between the trimmed V and J ends, which lost 1 base and 3 bases, there was a span of 7 bases. The CDR3 extends over 13 amino acids. CDR3 nucleotide sequence: TGCGCCAGCAGCCAAGGTCTCCTCTACGAGCAGTACTTC. Its protein product is CASSQGLLYEQYF.

The V call is TRBV11-2, the J call TRBJ2-3; D gene ambiguous. Trimming shortened V by 3 bases and J by 0 bases, and 10 bases separated the two germline ends. This CDR3 has 15 residues. CDR1 is SGHAT, CDR2 FQNNGV, per germline. CDR3 loop: CASSFGDPSTDTQYF. Written as DNA, the CDR3 is TGTGCCAGCAGCTTCGGTGATCCTAGCACAGATACGCAGTATTTT.

The chain recombines TRBV7-9 with TRBJ1-6, with D perhaps matching TRBD1 (6 bases). Trimming cost V 4 bases and J 4 bases, with 17 bases left between them. This CDR3 is 17 amino acids long. In germline, CDR1 is SEHNR, CDR2 FQNEAQ (reference sequence). CDR3 residues: CASSSPGQGWYNSPLHF. The CDR3 DNA follows: TGTGCCAGCAGCTCCCCGGGGCAGGGGTGGTATAATTCACCCCTCCACTTT.

The rearrangement joins TRBV30 to TRBJ1-2, with TRBD1 matching over 7 bases. After removal of 1 base from V and 4 bases from J, the junction contained 3 bases not matched to a gene. Germline lookup yields CDR1 GTSNPN and CDR2 SVGIG (reference sequence). The CDR3 loop spans 13 amino acids. CDR3 amino acids: CAWSETGVYGYTF. The CDR3 DNA follows: TGTGCCTGGAGTGAAACAGGGGTCTATGGCTACACCTTC.